One and the same sample provided the 31 T cell receptor beta chains below, sequenced in a study of human T cells and chemical hapten exposure. Specified time point: pre-sensitization, week 0. Described treatment: therapeutic diphenylcyclopropenone sensitization with weekly scalp DPC. TCRdb re-called the RACE reads with MiXCR, one entry per CDR3 protein. The sample lists about 380,000 distinct CDR3 sequences, approximately 5% occurring once. Material: whole blood, obtained in connection with sensitization to the hapten diphenylcyclopropenone (DPC). These receptors were collected from a woman aged 45-65 years with alopecia areata. Some clones in this sample may be carry-over from other donors' samples.

The chain carries TRBV11-2 and TRBJ2-3, with no clear D. Germline V gene sequence: CDR1 SGHAT, CDR2 FQNNGV. This CDR3 region has 12 residues. Trimming took 5 bases from V and 6 from J, leaving 9 bases between them. CDR3 in DNA: TGTGCCAGCAGCCGAGATGTGGATACGCAGTATTTT. It codes for CASSRDVDTQYF.

This clonotype has a count of ten or more. J is TRBJ2-1 and V is TRBV20-1; 16 bases match TRBD2. Germline CDR1 DFQATT, CDR2 SNEGSKA (reference sequence). V shed 4 bases and J 9 bases; nucleotides not matched to a gene: 6. The CDR3 runs 15 residues. CDR3 sequence: CSATGTSGRAGEQFF. The DNA for the CDR3 is TGCAGTGCTACGGGGACTAGCGGGAGGGCCGGTGAGCAGTTCTTC.

The chain links TRBV5-6 to TRBJ2-3; no firm D call. CDR3 size: 14 residues. Germline CDR1 and CDR2: SGHDT and YYEEEE. Trimming left V 3 bases short and J 1 base short, with 9 bases between. The CDR3 nucleotides read TGTGCCAGCAGCTCCATATGGGGCACAGATACGCAGTATTTT. Translation gives CASSSIWGTDTQYF. Drawing the rest from reference TRBV5-6 and TRBJ2-3, the complete variable domain is DAGVTQSPTHLIKTRGQQVTLRCSPKSGHDTVSWYQQALGQGPQFIFQYYEEEERQRGNFPDRFSGHQFPNYSSELNVNALLLGDSALYLCASSSIWGTDTQYFGPGTRLTVL.

Many counts were recorded for this clonotype. V gene TRBV7-6 combines with J gene TRBJ2-1, with TRBD2 as a possible D gene (6 bases). Germline lookup yields CDR1 SGHVS and CDR2 FNYEAQ. The ends were cut back, 6 bases at V and 7 bases at J, with 19 bases in the middle. The CDR3 is 15 amino acids. CDR3 in DNA: TGTGCCAGCAGAAGGACTATCTCCGATGGGAATGAGCAGTTCTTC. It codes for CASRRTISDGNEQFF. Full variable domain (outside the CDR3, taken from reference TRBV7-6 and TRBJ2-1): GAGVSQSPRYKVTKRGQDVALRCDPISGHVSLYWYRQALGQGPEFLTYFNYEAQQDKSGLPNDRFSAERPEGSISTLTIQRTEQRDSAMYRCASRRTISDGNEQFFGPGTRLTVL.

In this sample, this clonotype turned up a few times. The chain is built from TRBV5-1 and TRBJ1-1; TRBD1 matches 7 bases. The CDR3 covers 15 residues. V lost 3 bases and J lost 0; bases outside the gene matches: 5. Germline values: CDR1 SGHRS, CDR2 YFSETQ. The CDR3 nucleotides read TGCGCCAGCAGCTCCCCGGGACAGATGAACACTGAAGCTTTCTTT. Protein: CASSSPGQMNTEAFF.

The chain links TRBV20-1 to TRBJ2-1, with no clear D. The CDR3 length is 14 residues. V lost 4 bases and J lost 0, with 10 bases in between. Germline assignment: CDR1 DFQATT and CDR2 SNEGSKA (reference sequence). CDR3 sequence reads: CSAKDVSSYNEQFF. CDR3 sequence (DNA): TGCAGTGCTAAAGACGTTTCCTCCTACAATGAGCAGTTCTTC.

This clonotype has more than one count but fewer than ten. The DNA for the CDR3 is TGTGCCAGCAGCCAAGAGTGGTCCGCTGGCTACACCTTC. It specifies CASSQEWSAGYTF. This chain uses TRBV4-2 with TRBJ1-2, with D uncertain. Trimming pared 0 bases from V and 7 bases from J, leaving 9 bases between. The germline V gene encodes CDR1 LGHNA and CDR2 YNFKEQ. The CDR3 consists of 13 residues.

This clonotype has a count of ten or more. The gene calls are TRBV9 and TRBJ1-3, with D possibly being TRBD1 (5 bases). Trimming left V 0 bases short and J 6 bases short, with 10 bases between. From germline, CDR1 is SGDLS and CDR2 YYNGEE. This CDR3 region has 14 residues. The CDR3 DNA reads TGTGCCAGCAGCGTAGAAGCCGGACAAAACACCATATATTTT. This sequence encodes CASSVEAGQNTIYF.

This chain joins TRBV7-2 and TRBJ2-1; TRBD1 matches at 10 bases. This CDR3 spans 11 amino acids. The trim removed 6 bases at V and 14 bases at J, leaving 4 bases unmatched. Germline V gives CDR1 SGHTA, CDR2 FQGNSA. The CDR3: CASSVGQGEFF. In DNA, the CDR3 is TGTGCCAGCAGTGTCGGACAGGGGGAGTTCTTC.

This clonotype was recorded at least ten times. The genes are TRBV4-1 and TRBJ2-1; a weak D match, TRBD1 (5 bases). Per the germline V gene, CDR1 is MGHRA and CDR2 is YSYEKL. This CDR3 comprises 13 residues. With 1 base removed from V and 8 bases from J, the gap between germline ends came to 9 bases. CDR3 protein: CASSQGRADEQFF. The CDR3 bases are TGCGCCAGCAGCCAAGGCAGGGCGGATGAGCAGTTCTTC.

This clonotype was seen repeatedly, ten times or more. The rearrangement links TRBV6-6 to TRBJ2-2; D perhaps matches TRBD1 (6 bases). The CDR3 length is 13 residues. Germline loops: CDR1 MNHNY, CDR2 SVGAGI (reference sequence). V was shortened by 7 bases and J by 2 bases, with 8 bases between the two germline ends. The CDR3 is CASKDRNTGELFF. Written as DNA, the CDR3 is TGTGCCAGCAAGGACAGAAACACCGGGGAGCTGTTTTTT.

This clonotype was detected ten times or more. CDR3 in amino acids: CASSQAYNQPQHF. The CDR3 DNA is TGTGCCAGCAGCCAAGCTTACAATCAGCCCCAGCATTTT. The chain recombines TRBV4-2 with TRBJ1-5; no definite D call. The CDR3 is 13 amino acids. The ends were cut back, 1 base at V and 3 bases at J, with 4 bases in the middle. Germline V gives CDR1 LGHNA, CDR2 YNFKEQ.

The genes are TRBV7-9 and TRBJ1-6; D call uncertain. The CDR3 is 14 residues long. Per the germline V gene, CDR1 is SEHNR and CDR2 is FQNEAQ (reference sequence). Trimming pared 10 bases from V and 6 bases from J, leaving 16 bases between. The CDR3 loop reads CAILEADGNSPLHF. The CDR3 DNA sequence: TGTGCCATCCTCGAAGCAGACGGTAATTCACCCCTCCACTTT.

The chain links TRBV4-1 to TRBJ2-1; unclear D gene. This CDR3 spans 15 amino acids. Trimming pared 1 base from V and 7 bases from J, leaving 14 bases between. Germline-derived CDR1 and CDR2 are MGHRA and YSYEKL. The CDR3 nucleotides are TGCGCCAGCAGCCAAGTGGCCCAGAACATTAATGAGCAGTTCTTC. It codes for CASSQVAQNINEQFF.

This clonotype was observed at least ten times. The chain couples TRBV6-2 or TRBV6-3 to TRBJ2-1; TRBD2 aligns across 8 bases. The CDR3 sequence is 14 residues long. Germline trimming cut 2 bases from V and 9 bases from J; bases unmatched to any gene: 6. Germline V gene data show CDR1 as MNHEY and CDR2 as SVGEGT. CDR3 protein: CASSYRFLAGEQFF. CDR3 bases: TGTGCCAGCAGTTACCGGTTCCTAGCGGGTGAGCAGTTCTTC.

This clonotype was observed many times. The chain couples TRBV14 to TRBJ2-1, with D unresolved. Germline CDR1 and CDR2: SGHDN and FVKESK. This CDR3 is built from 11 residues. Trimming removed 1 base from V and 8 bases from J, with 3 bases in between. CDR3: CASSQVDEQFF. In nucleotides, the CDR3 is TGTGCCAGCAGCCAAGTGGATGAGCAGTTCTTC.

This clonotype was counted between two and nine times. The chain uses TRBV7-2 and TRBJ2-1; D gene unclear. This CDR3 has 12 amino acids. Between the trimmed V and J ends, which lost 0 bases and 12 bases, there was a span of 9 bases. Germline loops: CDR1 SGHTA, CDR2 FQGNSA. CDR3 bases: TGTGCCAGCAGCTTAGCGCGTAGGGTGCAGTTCTTC. Its translation is CASSLARRVQFF. Full variable domain (rest looked up from reference TRBV7-2 and TRBJ2-1): GAGVSQSPSNKVTEKGKDVELRCDPISGHTALYWYRQSLGQGLEFLIYFQGNSAPDKSGLPSDRFSAERTGGSVSTLTIQRTQQEDSAVYLCASSLARRVQFFGPGTRLTVL.

This clonotype has more than one count but fewer than ten. The chain combines TRBV29-1 with TRBJ2-1; 7 bases align to TRBD1. This CDR3 region has 14 residues. V dropped 2 bases and J dropped 4; count of bases not matched to a gene: 5. Germline V gene lookup returns CDR1 SQVTM and CDR2 ANQGSEA. CDR3 DNA sequence: TGCAGCGTTGAAACAGGGGAAGGATACAATGAGCAGTTCTTC. Its protein is CSVETGEGYNEQFF.

Only a few counts were recorded for this clonotype. V usage is TRBV9 and J usage is TRBJ1-2, with no clear D. The CDR3 sequence is 16 residues long. In germline, CDR1 is SGDLS, CDR2 YYNGEE. Trimming cost V 0 bases and J 3 bases, with 15 bases left between them. Written as DNA, the CDR3 is TGTGCCAGCAGCGTAGGGGTTCGAGGCATAGACTATGGCTACACCTTC. Translating gives CASSVGVRGIDYGYTF.

This clonotype was seen ten or more times. The genes are TRBV27 and TRBJ2-3; TRBD1 is a possible D gene (5 bases). Trimming pared 2 bases from V and 6 bases from J, leaving 12 bases between. The CDR3 covers 14 residues. Germline V CDR1 and CDR2: MNHEY, SMNVEV (reference sequence). The CDR3, as DNA: TGTGCCAGCAGTTTAGGGGCTAGTTGGGATACGCAGTATTTT. Its protein product is CASSLGASWDTQYF.

This clonotype was found a few times. The chain is built from TRBV28 and TRBJ1-1; the D gene is possibly TRBD1 (5 bases). Between the trimmed V and J ends, which lost 8 bases and 2 bases, there was a span of 12 bases. The CDR3 sequence is 13 residues long. CDR1 is MDHEN, CDR2 SYDVKM, per germline. The CDR3 protein is CASLIQGNTEAFF. The CDR3 DNA sequence: TGTGCCAGCCTAATCCAGGGCAACACTGAAGCTTTCTTT.

This clonotype was found many times. The chain recombines TRBV5-6 with TRBJ2-1, with 11 bases aligning to TRBD2. V shed 4 bases, J shed 6 bases, and the junction held 12 bases outside the gene matches. Germline V lookup: CDR1 SGHDT, CDR2 YYEEEE. CDR3 length equals 17 residues. CDR3 nucleotides: TGTGCCAGCAGCATTGGACTAGCGGGTGATTTGGGCAATGAGCAGTTCTTC. This codes for CASSIGLAGDLGNEQFF.

This sequence joins TRBV12-3 or TRBV12-4 and TRBJ1-1, with 9 bases aligning to TRBD1. The CDR3 spans 13 residues. The V and J ends lost 4 bases and 6 bases, in that order; junction bases with no gene match: 3. For the CDR3, the DNA is TGTGCCAGCAGTTACAGGGGGCGCGCTGAAGCTTTCTTT. It specifies CASSYRGRAEAFF.

This clonotype was seen a handful of times. J is TRBJ1-5 and V is TRBV6-5; 9 bases agree with TRBD1. The germline CDR1 and CDR2 sequences are MNHEY and SVGAGI. The CDR3 runs to 16 residues. Trimming took 6 bases from V and 1 from J; bases not matched to a gene: 7. In nucleotides, the CDR3 is TGTGCCAGCAGACGCACAGGGGGCGGGAGCAATCAGCCCCAGCATTTT. Encoded protein: CASRRTGGGSNQPQHF.

In this sample, this clonotype turned up a few times. The chain carries TRBV7-9 and TRBJ2-5, with 13 bases matching TRBD2. V was clipped by 4 bases and J by 5 bases; unmatched bases: 7. The CDR3 is 16 amino acids. Germline V gives CDR1 SEHNR, CDR2 FQNEAQ (reference sequence). The CDR3 coding sequence is TGTGCCAGCAGCTCTCGGACTAGCGGGAGTGCCGAGACCCAGTACTTC. This sequence encodes CASSSRTSGSAETQYF.

This clonotype was counted at least ten times. The V call is TRBV5-1, the J call TRBJ1-4, with D perhaps matching TRBD1 (6 bases). This CDR3 has 16 residues. Germline-derived CDR1 and CDR2 are SGHRS and YFSETQ. The V end was cut by 5 bases, the J end by 5 bases, with 19 bases between. The CDR3 DNA follows: TGCGCCAGCAGGGACGCCGACAGGACGAAGAATGAAAAACTGTTTTTT. Its translation: CASRDADRTKNEKLFF.

This rearrangement joins TRBV18 to TRBJ1-6; tentatively, D is TRBD1 (5 bases). Trimming removed 3 bases from V and 10 bases from J, with 19 bases in between. CDR3 length: 16 residues. Germline V gives CDR1 KGHSH, CDR2 LQKENI. CDR3 amino acids: CASSPTRTARDSPLHF. CDR3 DNA sequence: TGTGCCAGCTCACCTACCAGAACAGCACGGGACTCACCCCTCCACTTT.

This clonotype was observed at least ten times. The J gene is TRBJ1-5, the V gene TRBV18; D not certain. CDR3 length: 13 residues. The ends were cut back, 3 bases at V and 6 bases at J, with 9 bases in the middle. CDR1 and CDR2 (germline): KGHSH, LQKENI. The CDR3 DNA reads as TGTGCCAGCTCACCCGGGGAAAGTCAGCCCCAGCATTTT. Amino acid sequence: CASSPGESQPQHF.

The sample holds a few counts of this clonotype. The CDR3 nucleotides are TGTGCCAGCAGTTTTAGGACTGACAATGAGCAGTTCTTC. This gives the protein CASSFRTDNEQFF. This rearrangement joins TRBV12-3 or TRBV12-4 to TRBJ2-1; perhaps TRBD2 as D (5 bases). V was trimmed by 3 bases and J by 5 bases, leaving 8 bases between them. The CDR3 is made up of 13 amino acids.

This clonotype appeared many times. CDR3 sequence reads: CASSLEAPGSLDTQYF. CDR3 sequence (DNA): TGCGCCAGCAGCTTGGAAGCGCCGGGAAGTCTAGATACGCAGTATTTT. This chain uses TRBV5-1 with TRBJ2-3; tentative D call: TRBD2 (5 bases). V dropped 0 bases and J dropped 5 bases, with 16 bases sitting between them. This CDR3 has 16 amino acids. Germline CDR1 is SGHRS and CDR2 is YFSETQ.

This clonotype was seen more than once but under ten times. The gene calls are TRBV6-5 and TRBJ1-2; a weak D match, TRBD1 (5 bases). Deletions cut 0 bases from V and 3 bases from J, with 11 bases between. This CDR3 is built from 15 residues. Per germline, CDR1 MNHEY and CDR2 SVGAGI. CDR3 nucleotide sequence: TGTGCCAGCAGTTACTCCGGGGGACTTGACTATGGCTACACCTTC. Its protein is CASSYSGGLDYGYTF.